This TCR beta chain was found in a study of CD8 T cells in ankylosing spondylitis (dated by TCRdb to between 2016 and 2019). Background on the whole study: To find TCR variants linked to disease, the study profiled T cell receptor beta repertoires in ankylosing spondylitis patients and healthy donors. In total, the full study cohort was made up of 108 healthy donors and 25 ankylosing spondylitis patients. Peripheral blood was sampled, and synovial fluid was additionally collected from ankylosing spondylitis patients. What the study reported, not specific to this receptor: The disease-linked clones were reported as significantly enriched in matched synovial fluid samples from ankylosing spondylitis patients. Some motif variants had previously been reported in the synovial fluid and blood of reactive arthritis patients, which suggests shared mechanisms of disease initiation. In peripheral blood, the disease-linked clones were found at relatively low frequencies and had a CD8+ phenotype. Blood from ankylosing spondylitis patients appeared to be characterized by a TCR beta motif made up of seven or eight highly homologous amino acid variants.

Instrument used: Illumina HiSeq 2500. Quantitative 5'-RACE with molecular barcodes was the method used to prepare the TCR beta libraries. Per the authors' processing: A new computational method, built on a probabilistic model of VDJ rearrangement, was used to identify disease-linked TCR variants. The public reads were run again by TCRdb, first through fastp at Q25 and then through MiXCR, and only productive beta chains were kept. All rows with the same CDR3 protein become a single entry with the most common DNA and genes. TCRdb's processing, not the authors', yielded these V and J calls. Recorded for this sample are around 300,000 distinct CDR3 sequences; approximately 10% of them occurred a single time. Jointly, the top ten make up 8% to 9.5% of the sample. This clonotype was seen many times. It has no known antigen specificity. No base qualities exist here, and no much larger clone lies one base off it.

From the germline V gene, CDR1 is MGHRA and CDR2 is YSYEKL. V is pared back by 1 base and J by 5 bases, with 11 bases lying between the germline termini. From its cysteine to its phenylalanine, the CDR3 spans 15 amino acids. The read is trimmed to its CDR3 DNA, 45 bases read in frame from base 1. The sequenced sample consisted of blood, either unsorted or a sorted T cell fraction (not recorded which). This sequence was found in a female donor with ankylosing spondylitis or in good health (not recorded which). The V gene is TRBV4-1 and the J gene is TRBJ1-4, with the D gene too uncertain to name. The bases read TGCGCCAGCAGCCAAGTGGGCAGCGGCAATGAAAAACTGTTTTTT. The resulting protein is CASSQVGSGNEKLFF.